This TCR beta chain was observed in a study of neurological immune-mediated disorders. The CDR3 consists of 14 residues. Germline V gene lookup returns CDR1 SGHRS and CDR2 YFSETQ. The ends were cut back, 0 bases at V and 3 bases at J, with 9 bases in the middle. The output of every sequencing run, over 170 million TCR-beta sequences, came from 15-18 subjects. TCRdb processed the 5' RACE reads anew with MiXCR; each CDR3 protein has one entry. The sample holds tens of thousands of distinct CDR3 sequences, roughly 13% seen once. This clonotype was found many times. The time point: longitudinal time-point 1 (baseline).

The sequencing sample was made of PBMCs. The chain recombines TRBV5-1 with TRBJ2-5; D is uncertain. The source of this sequence is a female donor with HTLV-1-associated myelopathy (HAM/TSP). The CDR3 region is CASSLGPSEETQYF. Here the CDR3 DNA reads TGCGCCAGCAGCTTGGGACCATCTGAAGAGACCCAGTACTTC.